This is a list of T cell receptor beta chains from one sample in a study of cytotoxic CD8 clonotypes in ibrutinib-treated CLL. The data were produced by immunoSEQ multiplex PCR, yet TCRdb's version contains in-frame clones alone and is incomplete. The table shows 150,000 or so clones, with around three quarters occurring only once. Sequencing used PBMCs, obtained after 12 months of ibrutinib treatment. These TCRs come from a human donor with chronic lymphocytic leukemia. Both conserved end residues are part of each CDR3. The order of the fields is D gene, V gene, J gene, clone size, CDR3 protein, CDR3 DNA. D genes are given only for firm matches. A row's size may be missing; if present it is once, few, many or a size class.

-	TRBV28	TRBJ1-2	-	CASSRYRDAYGYTF	TGTGCCAGCAGCCGATACAGGGATGCCTATGGCTACACCTTC
-	TRBV2	TRBJ1-5	few	CASSPRPNLPQHF	TGTGCCAGCAGCCCTAGGCCTAATCTGCCCCAGCATTTT
-	TRBV7-2	TRBJ2-1	-	CASSLDTEKQFF	TGTGCCAGCAGCTTAGACACAGAAAAGCAGTTCTTC
-	TRBV4-3	TRBJ2-3	-	CASSQGLGAVDTQYF	TGCGCCAGCAGCCAAGGGCTGGGGGCGGTAGATACGCAGTATTTT
TRBD1	TRBV7-3	TRBJ2-3	-	CASSLENKRTGEGTDTQYF	TGTGCCAGCAGCTTAGAGAATAAAAGGACAGGGGAAGGAACAGATACGCAGTATTTT
TRBD2	TRBV14	TRBJ2-1	-	CASSQVGGYLHNEQFF	TGTGCCAGCAGCCAAGTCGGGGGGTATCTCCACAATGAGCAGTTCTTC
-	TRBV27	TRBJ2-3	-	CASSFVDGGSTDTQYF	TGTGCCAGCAGTTTCGTCGATGGGGGGAGCACAGATACGCAGTATTTT
-	TRBV28	TRBJ2-7	-	CASSLSTNEQYF	TGTGCCAGCAGCCTCTCGACAAACGAGCAGTACTTC
-	TRBV5-1	TRBJ2-1	-	CASSIKSDNEQFF	TGCGCCAGCAGCATCAAATCCGACAATGAGCAGTTCTTC
TRBD2	TRBV27	TRBJ2-7	-	CASSGGLAGINEQYF	TGTGCCAGCAGTGGCGGACTAGCGGGCATCAACGAGCAGTACTTC
TRBD1	TRBV7-2	TRBJ2-7	-	CASSFKGQGAYEQYF	TGTGCCAGCAGCTTTAAGGGACAGGGGGCGTACGAGCAGTACTTC
-	TRBV25-1	TRBJ2-5	-	CASSEYETQYF	TGTGCCAGCAGTGAATACGAGACCCAGTACTTC
TRBD2	TRBV7-8	TRBJ2-3	-	CASSQGLAVFTDTQYF	TGTGCCAGCAGCCAGGGACTAGCGGTGTTCACAGATACGCAGTATTTT
TRBD2	TRBV29-1	TRBJ2-3	once	CSVAAGDGNTQYF	TGCAGCGTTGCAGCGGGAGACGGGAATACGCAGTATTTT
-	TRBV10-3	TRBJ1-5	-	CAISTGSGNQPQHF	TGTGCCATCAGTACAGGGTCGGGCAATCAGCCCCAGCATTTT
TRBD1	TRBV6-6	TRBJ1-1	-	CASSDRGGSEAFF	TGTGCCAGCAGCGACAGGGGTGGTTCTGAAGCTTTCTTT
TRBD1	TRBV30	TRBJ1-2	-	CAWSFTGVSYGYTF	TGTGCCTGGAGCTTCACAGGGGTTAGCTATGGCTACACCTTC
TRBD2	TRBV6-1	TRBJ2-7	-	CASSEGASGSYYEQYF	TGTGCCAGCAGTGAAGGGGCTAGCGGGAGTTATTACGAGCAGTACTTC
TRBD2	TRBV19	TRBJ2-3	few	CASSRTSGLTDTQYF	TGTGCCAGTAGTCGGACTAGCGGGTTGACAGATACGCAGTATTTT
-	TRBV5-1	TRBJ1-5	-	CASSSFSNQPQHF	TGCGCCAGCAGCTCGTTCAGCAATCAGCCCCAGCATTTT
-	TRBV7-2	TRBJ2-3	-	CASSLFRYTDTQYF	TGTGCCAGCAGCTTATTTCGGTACACAGATACGCAGTATTTT
-	TRBV11-2	TRBJ1-3	once	CASSLGGAYTIYF	TGTGCCAGCAGCTTAGGAGGGGCGTACACCATATATTTT
TRBD2	TRBV9	TRBJ2-2	-	CASSEGGRGTGELFF	TGTGCCAGCAGCGAGGGCGGGAGGGGTACCGGGGAGCTGTTTTTT
TRBD1	TRBV5-4	TRBJ2-5	-	CASSTDRVQETQYF	TGTGCCAGCAGCACGGACAGGGTCCAAGAGACCCAGTACTTC
-	TRBV7-2	TRBJ2-3	-	CASSFGGTSTDTQYF	TGTGCCAGCAGCTTCGGAGGGACTAGCACAGATACGCAGTATTTT
TRBD2	TRBV7-2	TRBJ2-1	-	CASSVRLADYNEQFF	TGTGCCAGCAGCGTGCGACTAGCGGATTACAATGAGCAGTTCTTC
-	TRBV19	TRBJ2-3	-	CASSITGVSGSTDTQYF	TGTGCCAGTAGTATTACCGGTGTGTCGGGGAGCACAGATACGCAGTATTTT
-	TRBV20-1	TRBJ1-1	-	CSARIEVEAFF	TGCAGTGCTAGAATTGAAGTAGAAGCTTTCTTT
-	TRBV27	TRBJ2-7	-	CASSLEAALSYEQYF	TGTGCCAGCAGTTTAGAGGCAGCCCTCTCCTACGAGCAGTACTTC
-	TRBV25-1	TRBJ2-5	-	CASKADAETQYF	TGTGCCAGCAAGGCGGACGCTGAGACCCAGTACTTC
-	TRBV28	TRBJ1-5	-	CASSLEGQPQHF	TGTGCCAGCAGTTTGGAGGGTCAGCCCCAGCATTTT
-	TRBV4-3	TRBJ2-1	-	CASSQVFRGVESWWEYNEQFF	TGCGCCAGCAGCCAAGTATTTCGCGGGGTTGAGTCGTGGTGGGAGTACAATGAGCAGTTCTTC
TRBD1	TRBV30	TRBJ2-1	-	CAWTGQAYNEQFF	TGTGCCTGGACGGGACAGGCTTACAATGAGCAGTTCTTC
TRBD2	TRBV7-9	TRBJ2-7	few	CASSLLAGVSYEQYF	TGTGCCAGCAGCTTACTAGCGGGAGTGTCCTACGAGCAGTACTTC
TRBD2	TRBV5-4	TRBJ2-3	-	CASSLGGTSLTDTQYF	TGTGCCAGCAGCTTGGGCGGGACTAGCTTGACAGATACGCAGTATTTT
-	TRBV19	TRBJ1-2	-	CASSRGIYGYTF	TGTGCCAGTAGTCGGGGGATCTATGGCTACACCTTC
TRBD2	TRBV18	TRBJ2-3	-	CASSPPSGRGWSTDTQYF	TGTGCCAGCTCACCACCAAGCGGGAGAGGTTGGAGCACAGATACGCAGTATTTT
TRBD1	TRBV5-1	TRBJ2-7	-	CASSTGASYEQYF	TGCGCCAGCAGTACAGGGGCCTCCTACGAGCAGTACTTC
-	TRBV9	TRBJ2-3	-	CASSVVQGGTDTQYF	TGTGCCAGCAGCGTAGTTCAGGGTGGCACAGATACGCAGTATTTT
-	TRBV5-1	TRBJ1-1	-	CASSSSGTEAFF	TGCGCCAGCAGCTCCTCAGGGACTGAAGCTTTCTTT
TRBD1	TRBV10-2	TRBJ2-5	-	CASSEGQEETQYF	TGCGCCAGCAGTGAGGGACAGGAAGAGACCCAGTACTTC